These 17 T cell receptor beta chains were all obtained from the same sample, sequenced in a study of blood T cells in healthy people across ages. Together with a sample-barcoded 5' primer, a J-beta primer mix was included in a second PCR lasting about 7 to 12 cycles. MiXCR, applied by TCRdb to the 5' RACE reads, yields one record per CDR3 protein. The table lists around 690,000 distinct CDR3 sequences, about 54% of them singletons, with over 30% in the top ten. Sequencing was done on a sample of blood. The receptors were gathered from a man between 60 and 75 years old in good health.

This clonotype was seen a few times. This rearrangement joins TRBV29-1 to TRBJ2-5, with 7 bases aligning to TRBD1. Unmatched junction bases numbered 6, after V lost 7 bases and J lost 1 base. Germline CDR1 SQVTM, CDR2 ANQGSEA. The CDR3 contains 13 residues. The CDR3 nucleotides are TGCAGCGGACAGGGCTCGGCCCAAGAGACCCAGTACTTC. As protein: CSGQGSAQETQYF.

The CDR3 loop reads CASSVPGGQDTQYF. In DNA form, the CDR3 reads TGTGCCAGCAGCGTCCCCGGGGGTCAAGATACGCAGTATTTT. V usage is TRBV9 and J usage is TRBJ2-3; maybe TRBD2 (6 bases). Looked up from germline, CDR1 is SGDLS and CDR2 is YYNGEE. The CDR3 extends over 14 amino acids. V lost 2 bases, J lost 5 bases, and 12 bases lay in between.

The V call is TRBV3-1, the J call TRBJ1-2; D is unresolved. This CDR3 is built from 14 residues. Trimming took off 0 bases at V and 7 bases at J, with 12 bases between the two ends. CDR1 and CDR2 (germline): LGHDT, YNNKEL (reference sequence). CDR3 DNA: TGTGCCAGCAGCCAAGATCCCCCTTGGGGTGGCTACACCTTC. Amino acid sequence: CASSQDPPWGGYTF.

This clonotype came up many times. The chain is built from TRBV29-1 and TRBJ1-1; D gene unclear. CDR1 is SQVTM, CDR2 ANQGSEA, per germline. The CDR3 loop spans 12 amino acids. With 4 bases removed from V and 3 bases from J, the gap between germline ends came to 9 bases. Here the CDR3 reads CSVVTTYTEAFF. The CDR3 coding sequence is TGCAGCGTTGTCACGACGTACACTGAAGCTTTCTTT.

This clonotype was seen repeatedly, ten times or more. The CDR3 DNA is TGTGCCAGCGATCGGGCCCTGAACACTGAAGCTTTCTTT. This translates into CASDRALNTEAFF. The chain links TRBV28 to TRBJ1-1, with no clear D. The CDR3 is 13 amino acids. Germline loops: CDR1 MDHEN, CDR2 SYDVKM. The germline V and J ends were trimmed by 8 bases and 0 bases, with 10 bases remaining between them.

V and J are TRBV12-3 or TRBV12-4 and TRBJ2-1; the match to TRBD1 covers 7 bases. CDR3 length equals 16 residues. The junction had 12 bases not matched to a gene; V was cut back by 3 bases and J by 7 bases. CDR3 region: CASSFWGRGSWNEQFF. The CDR3 nucleotides are TGTGCCAGCAGTTTTTGGGGCAGGGGGTCGTGGAATGAGCAGTTCTTC.

The J gene is TRBJ2-7, the V gene TRBV29-1; a weak D match, TRBD1 (6 bases). Germline values: CDR1 SQVTM, CDR2 ANQGSEA. V lost 3 bases to trimming and J lost 7 bases, with 19 bases between them. There are 14 residues in the CDR3. The CDR3 protein is CSVEGAASYNEQYF. As DNA, the CDR3 is TGCAGCGTTGAGGGGGCGGCCTCCTACAATGAGCAGTACTTC.

The chain recombines TRBV5-1 with TRBJ1-2, with TRBD1 matching 7 bases. The germline V gene has CDR1 SGHRS and CDR2 YFSETQ. CDR3 length: 14 amino acids. J gave up 4 bases and V 2 bases, and 5 bases lay outside the gene matches. CDR3 region: CASSLGTATYGYTF. CDR3 DNA: TGCGCCAGCAGCTTAGGGACAGCAACCTATGGCTACACCTTC.

The J gene is TRBJ2-7, the V gene TRBV5-1, with D uncertain. The CDR3 runs to 14 residues. V lost 4 bases and J 5 bases, leaving 16 bases between the germline ends. CDR1 and CDR2 (germline): SGHRS, YFSETQ. CDR3 sequence (DNA): TGCGCCAGCAGCCCCACGGTGGGTACAGACGAGCAGTACTTC. Translated, it gives CASSPTVGTDEQYF.

This clonotype occurred a few times. The chain links TRBV10-3 to TRBJ2-7; 8 bases agree with TRBD2. V gave up 2 bases and J gave up 5 bases; unmatched junction bases: 2. Germline V gene sequence: CDR1 ENHRY, CDR2 SYGVKD. The CDR3 contains 13 residues. The CDR3 sequence: CAISEAGGDEQYF. Here the CDR3 DNA reads TGTGCCATCAGTGAGGCCGGGGGGGACGAGCAGTACTTC.

The V gene is TRBV28, the J gene TRBJ1-2; no firm D call. Trimming took off 11 bases at V and 2 bases at J, with 12 bases between the two ends. CDR1 and CDR2 from the germline V gene are MDHEN and SYDVKM. The CDR3 length is 12 residues. The DNA for the CDR3 is TGTGCCGCGCAGCCGGCGAACTATGGCTACACCTTC. Amino acid sequence: CAAQPANYGYTF.

This rearrangement joins TRBV6-5 to TRBJ1-6; no definite D call. Per germline, CDR1 MNHEY and CDR2 SVGAGI. The CDR3 runs 16 residues. Between the trimmed V and J ends, which lost 0 bases and 5 bases, there was a span of 11 bases. The CDR3 protein is CASSYSGQSDNSPLHF. The CDR3 coding sequence is TGTGCCAGCAGTTACTCAGGGCAGTCGGATAATTCACCCCTCCACTTT.

The CDR3 loop is CASSWAQGYGYTF. DNA for the CDR3: TGTGCCAGCAGTTGGGCACAGGGGTATGGCTACACCTTC. This rearrangement joins TRBV6-5 to TRBJ1-2, with TRBD1 matching 7 bases. The CDR3 is 13 amino acids. V shed 4 bases, J shed 5 bases, and the junction held 4 bases outside the gene matches. The germline gives CDR1 MNHEY, CDR2 SVGAGI.

This sequence joins TRBV6-2 or TRBV6-3 and TRBJ1-2; D uncertain. V was trimmed by 6 bases and J by 10 bases, leaving 12 bases between them. The CDR3 is 11 amino acids. Germline loops: CDR1 MNHEY, CDR2 SVGEGT. The CDR3 reads CASRLLGFYTF. For the CDR3, the DNA is TGTGCCAGCAGATTACTCGGGTTCTACACCTTC.

The chain uses TRBV29-1 and TRBJ2-3; the D call may be TRBD1 or TRBD2 (5 bases each). There are 11 residues in the CDR3. Per germline, CDR1 SQVTM and CDR2 ANQGSEA. V lost 7 bases and J 6 bases, leaving 11 bases between the germline ends. The CDR3 DNA reads TGCAGCGCCCTGGGGGTGGATACGCAGTATTTT. This gives the protein CSALGVDTQYF.

The chain has TRBV9 and TRBJ2-1; the D gene is possibly TRBD2 (6 bases). V shed 7 bases and J shed 0 bases, with 14 bases lying between them. CDR3 length equals 15 residues. CDR1 is SGDLS, CDR2 YYNGEE, per germline. Here the CDR3 reads CASASGVSSYNEQFF. CDR3 nucleotides: TGTGCCAGCGCATCGGGGGTGAGCTCCTACAATGAGCAGTTCTTC.

The sample holds a few counts of this clonotype. The V call is TRBV18, the J call TRBJ2-1; 8 bases are a match to TRBD2. Germline V gene sequence: CDR1 KGHSH, CDR2 LQKENI. V shed 3 bases, J shed 6 bases, and the junction held 7 bases outside the gene matches. This CDR3 spans 15 amino acids. The DNA for the CDR3 is TGTGCCAGCTCACCCGATCTAGCGGGTAGCAATGAGCAGTTCTTC. Translating gives CASSPDLAGSNEQFF.